Listed here are 26 T cell receptor beta chains from one sample, sequenced in a study of beta chain features in type 1 diabetes. All of the isolated RNA was reverse transcribed, so expressed TCRB transcripts were sequenced. Measured with immunoSEQ multiplex PCR; TCRdb has only the in-frame clones, and not every one. The table includes 300,000 or so clones, approximately 15% detected once. Findings of the study overall: In all four CD4+ subsets, TCRB CDR3 length was significantly, moderately reduced in type 1 diabetes.

No antigens are known for them. The sequenced sample consisted of naive CD4+ T cells from blood. These receptors were collected from a man aged 30-40 years with type 1 diabetes.

This clone appeared a few times. V and J are TRBV28 and TRBJ2-1; 15 positions agree with TRBD2. The CDR3 runs 21 residues. Trimming cost V 4 bases and J 0 bases; bases outside gene matches: 13. Germline CDR1 and CDR2: MDHEN and SYDVKM. The DNA of the CDR3 is TGTGCCAGCAGTTGGGATCGACTGGGGACTAGCGGGAGGATCTCCTACAATGAGCAGTTCTTC. Protein sequence: CASSWDRLGTSGRISYNEQFF.

The chain links TRBV7-9 to TRBJ1-1; 10 nucleotides match TRBD1. CDR1 and CDR2 (germline): SEHNR, FQNEAQ (reference sequence). The CDR3 contains 18 residues. V lost 5 bases, J lost 0 bases, and 12 bases stayed unmatched. CDR3 region: CASSQGPRTGGLNTEAFF. The CDR3 DNA reads as TGTGCCAGCAGCCAAGGTCCCCGGACAGGGGGATTGAACACTGAAGCTTTCTTT.

CDR3 residues: CASSPSDRGYNEQFF. The CDR3 coding sequence is TGTGCCAGCTCACCCTCTGACAGGGGTTACAATGAGCAGTTCTTC. The chain joins TRBV18 to TRBJ2-1, with 8 bases identical to TRBD1. With V trimmed by 3 bases and J by 4 bases, 5 bases remained unmatched. The germline gives CDR1 KGHSH, CDR2 LQKENI. The CDR3 totals 15 residues.

This clone was seen a handful of times. The chain uses TRBV5-1 and TRBJ1-1; D unresolved. Looked up from germline, CDR1 is SGHRS and CDR2 is YFSETQ. The CDR3 totals 15 residues. The V end lost 0 bases, the J end lost 3 bases, and 12 bases lay between the germline ends. The CDR3 loop reads CASSLERNGDTEAFF. DNA of the CDR3: TGCGCCAGCAGCTTGGAAAGGAATGGAGACACTGAAGCTTTCTTT. Together with reference TRBV5-1 and TRBJ1-1, the CDR3 gives the full variable domain: KAGVTQTPRYLIKTRGQQVTLSCSPISGHRSVSWYQQTPGQGLQFLFEYFSETQRNKGNFPGRFSGRQFSNSRSEMNVSTLELGDSALYLCASSLERNGDTEAFFGQGTRLTVV.

Concerning this clone itself: Other nucleotide sequences in the sample specify the same CDR3. The chain joins TRBV2 to TRBJ2-7, with 10 bases lining up with TRBD1. This CDR3 contains 14 residues. CDR1 and CDR2 from the germline V gene are SNHLY and FYNNEI. The V and J ends lost 5 bases and 1 base, in that order; junction bases with no gene match: 2. The CDR3 DNA reads as TGTGCCAGCAGTCCGGGACAGGGGTCCTACGAGCAGTACTTC. Its protein product is CASSPGQGSYEQYF.

The CDR3 here is CASSQRDSPWETQYF. The CDR3 DNA reads TGTGCCAGCAGCCAAAGGGACAGCCCGTGGGAGACCCAGTACTTC. The V and J genes are TRBV28 and TRBJ2-5; 7 bases fit TRBD1. Unmatched junction bases numbered 12, after V lost 6 bases and J lost 5 bases. The germline gives CDR1 MDHEN, CDR2 SYDVKM. The CDR3 spans 15 residues.

This clone was counted between two and nine times. CDR3 amino acids: CASSSKGDGYTF. In DNA form, the CDR3 reads TGTGCCAGCAGCTCGAAGGGGGATGGCTACACCTTC. V is TRBV5-4 and J is TRBJ1-2, with TRBD1 as a possible D gene (6 bases). Between the trimmed V and J ends, which lost 3 bases and 6 bases, there was a span of 9 bases. This CDR3 is built from 12 residues. In germline, CDR1 is SGHNT, CDR2 YYREEE (reference sequence).

The chain is built from TRBV9 and TRBJ2-2; 14 bases agree with TRBD2. The CDR3 is made up of 17 amino acids. V gave up 4 bases and J gave up 5 bases; unmatched junction bases: 7. Germline lookup yields CDR1 SGDLS and CDR2 YYNGEE. The CDR3 DNA follows: TGTGCCAGCAGCACGGGGACTAGCGGGAGCTTTACCGGGGAGCTGTTTTTT. Amino acid sequence: CASSTGTSGSFTGELFF.

This clone has only a few counts. The rearrangement uses TRBV7-6 and TRBJ2-2; 7 nucleotides line up with TRBD2. Trimming cost V 6 bases and J 5 bases; bases outside gene matches: 9. CDR1 is SGHVS and CDR2 is FNYEAQ in the germline V gene. The CDR3 is 15 amino acids. DNA for the CDR3: TGTGCCAGCAGTTATGCGGGAGTCATAACCGGGGAGCTGTTTTTT. It is translated as CASSYAGVITGELFF.

This chain's CDR3 is CASSQASGSMNEQFF. CDR3 coding DNA: TGCGCCAGCAGCCAAGCCAGCGGGAGCATGAATGAGCAGTTCTTC. This chain links TRBV4-1 with TRBJ2-1; 8 bases match TRBD2. Trimming removed 1 base from V and 7 bases from J; junction bases left unmatched: 6. This CDR3 spans 15 amino acids. From germline, CDR1 is MGHRA and CDR2 YSYEKL.

This clone was found a few times. This chain uses TRBV15 with TRBJ2-1, with D possibly matching TRBD2 (5 bases). V dropped 3 bases and J dropped 7 bases, with 7 bases sitting between them. The CDR3 totals 12 residues. The germline V gene has CDR1 LNHNV and CDR2 YYDKDF (reference sequence). CDR3 residues: CATSRLANEQFF. DNA for the CDR3: TGTGCCACCAGCAGGCTAGCAAATGAGCAGTTCTTC.

This clone was seen only a few times. The rearrangement joins TRBV18 to TRBJ1-5; 7 nucleotides align to TRBD1. The germline gives CDR1 KGHSH, CDR2 LQKENI. V was clipped by 0 bases and J by 7 bases; unmatched bases: 6. The CDR3 totals 15 residues. CDR3: CASSPPTGSGQPQHF. As DNA, the CDR3 is TGTGCCAGCTCACCACCGACAGGGTCTGGACAGCCCCAGCATTTT.

The rearrangement joins TRBV18 to TRBJ2-1; the match to TRBD2 covers 7 bases. Unmatched junction bases numbered 7, after V lost 2 bases and J lost 9 bases. This CDR3 contains 14 residues. The germline gives CDR1 KGHSH, CDR2 LQKENI. CDR3 loop: CASSPSLASGEQFF. CDR3 bases: TGTGCCAGCTCACCAAGTTTGGCTAGCGGTGAGCAGTTCTTC.

This chain uses TRBV28 with TRBJ2-7, with a weak D call TRBD1 (6 bases). CDR1 MDHEN and CDR2 SYDVKM come from the germline V gene. This CDR3 region has 12 residues. The germline V and J ends were trimmed by 7 bases and 4 bases, with 11 bases remaining between them. The chain's CDR3 is CASKTGSYEQYF. In DNA form, the CDR3 reads TGTGCCAGCAAAACAGGGTCTTACGAGCAGTACTTC.

This clone was seen more than once but under ten times. The gene calls are TRBV4-2 and TRBJ2-5; 9 bases line up with TRBD1. The J segment lost 4 bases and the V segment lost 5 bases, leaving 11 bases of the junction unmatched. This CDR3 spans 16 amino acids. The germline V gene encodes CDR1 LGHNA and CDR2 YNFKEQ. This CDR3 reads CASSSFEDRGGETQYF. The CDR3 region has the DNA TGTGCCAGCAGCTCATTTGAGGACAGGGGAGGAGAGACCCAGTACTTC.

This clone has just a few counts. The V and J genes are TRBV5-6 and TRBJ2-1; D not certain. Germline V gene sequence: CDR1 SGHDT, CDR2 YYEEEE. The CDR3 loop spans 14 amino acids. Between the trimmed V and J ends, which lost 0 bases and 10 bases, there was a span of 14 bases. CDR3 nucleotide sequence: TGTGCCAGCAGCTTGGTTTCTCCGGCAGGCGAGCAGTTCTTC. The encoded protein is CASSLVSPAGEQFF.

Only a few counts were recorded for this clone. V and J are TRBV29-1 and TRBJ1-5; D possibly corresponds to TRBD1 (6 bases). Germline V CDR1 and CDR2: SQVTM, ANQGSEA. This CDR3 contains 13 residues. V was cut by 6 bases and J by 6 bases, with 15 bases left in between. Here the CDR3 DNA reads TGCAGCGTCCGGGACACCTGGGGTCAGCCCCAGCATTTT. Encoded protein: CSVRDTWGQPQHF.

The chain carries TRBV28 and TRBJ1-1, with D possibly matching TRBD1 (5 bases). Germline V gives CDR1 MDHEN, CDR2 SYDVKM. Trimming pared 1 base from V and 10 bases from J, leaving 13 bases between. This CDR3 is built from 13 residues. The CDR3 DNA follows: TGTGCCAGCAGTTTATCTACAGGCCAGACAGCTTTCTTT. Its translation: CASSLSTGQTAFF.

This clone turned up a few times. The J gene is TRBJ2-7, the V gene TRBV18, with D perhaps matching TRBD1 (5 bases). The germline CDR1 and CDR2 sequences are KGHSH and LQKENI. The CDR3 has 14 residues. V was clipped by 5 bases and J by 4 bases, with 15 bases between them. The CDR3 DNA reads as TGTGCCAGCTCAAGCACAGGTTTTAATTACGAGCAGTACTTC. Its protein is CASSSTGFNYEQYF.

The chain carries TRBV5-4 and TRBJ1-3; no definite D call. Germline loops: CDR1 SGHNT, CDR2 YYREEE (reference sequence). V shed 0 bases and J shed 3 bases, with 10 bases lying between them. CDR3 length: 15 amino acids. The CDR3: CASSLGGIGGNTIYF. The CDR3 DNA is TGTGCCAGCAGCTTGGGCGGGATCGGTGGAAACACCATATATTTT.

There are a few counts of this clone. This rearrangement joins TRBV5-1 to TRBJ2-4; 14 bases fit TRBD2. V trimming: 0 bases; J trimming: 0 bases; junction bases outside the gene matches: 5. The germline V gene has CDR1 SGHRS and CDR2 YFSETQ. This CDR3 comprises 19 residues. The CDR3 region is CASSLGLAGGPLAKNIQYF. Here the CDR3 DNA reads TGCGCCAGCAGCTTGGGACTAGCGGGAGGGCCCCTAGCCAAAAACATTCAGTACTTC.

This clone has only a few counts. The chain is built from TRBV7-2 and TRBJ2-4, with TRBD2 matching over 11 bases. V dropped 1 base and J dropped 9; count of bases not matched to a gene: 8. From germline, CDR1 is SGHTA and CDR2 FQGNSA. CDR3 length equals 16 residues. The CDR3 region is CASSLGIAGGRSIQYF. DNA of the CDR3: TGTGCCAGCAGCTTAGGAATAGCGGGAGGGCGAAGCATTCAGTACTTC.

The V call is TRBV18, the J call TRBJ1-5; D not resolved. The CDR3 length is 12 residues. Trimming shortened V by 2 bases and J by 5 bases, and 4 bases separated the two germline ends. Looked up from germline, CDR1 is KGHSH and CDR2 is LQKENI. CDR3 region: CASSPSDQPQHF. Here the CDR3 DNA reads TGTGCCAGCTCACCATCGGATCAGCCCCAGCATTTT.

This clone was observed a handful of times. The gene calls are TRBV7-2 and TRBJ2-4; tentatively, D is TRBD1 (5 bases). Looked up from germline, CDR1 is SGHTA and CDR2 is FQGNSA. The CDR3 is 14 amino acids. The germline V and J ends were trimmed by 4 bases and 8 bases, with 15 bases remaining between them. The chain's CDR3 is CASSSRTRADIQYF. The CDR3, as DNA: TGTGCCAGCAGCTCCCGGACACGGGCTGACATTCAGTACTTC.

CDR3 protein: CASSQGTGGLDGYTF. In nucleotides, the CDR3 is TGCGCCAGCAGCCAGGGGACAGGGGGCTTGGATGGCTACACCTTC. The chain employs TRBV5-1 and TRBJ1-2, with TRBD1 matching 12 bases. This CDR3 region has 15 residues. V lost 4 bases, J lost 6 bases, and 7 bases stayed unmatched. Germline V gene lookup returns CDR1 SGHRS and CDR2 YFSETQ.

The genes are TRBV5-6 and TRBJ1-5; TRBD1 matches 12 bases. The germline gives CDR1 SGHDT, CDR2 YYEEEE. The V gene end was trimmed by 2 bases and the J gene end by 4 bases; junction bases not matched to a gene: 4. This CDR3 is built from 16 residues. CDR3 sequence reads: CASSFTGQGANQPQHF. The CDR3 nucleotides read TGTGCCAGCAGCTTTACGGGACAGGGGGCGAATCAGCCCCAGCATTTT.